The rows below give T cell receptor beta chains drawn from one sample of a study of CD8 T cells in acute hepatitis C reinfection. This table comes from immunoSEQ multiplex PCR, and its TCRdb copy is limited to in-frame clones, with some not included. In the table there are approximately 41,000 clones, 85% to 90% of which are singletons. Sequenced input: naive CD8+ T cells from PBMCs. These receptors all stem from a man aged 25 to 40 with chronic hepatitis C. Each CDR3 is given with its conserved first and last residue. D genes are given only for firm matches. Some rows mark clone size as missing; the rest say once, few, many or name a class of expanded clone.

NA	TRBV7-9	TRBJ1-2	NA	TGTGCCAGCAGCCTAAGCGGCGGGGGGCCATCGTGGGGCTACACCTTC	CASSLSGGGPSWGYTF
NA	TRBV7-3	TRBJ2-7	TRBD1	TGTGCCAGCAGTCCCGGACAGGGTGATTACGAGCAGTACTTC	CASSPGQGDYEQYF
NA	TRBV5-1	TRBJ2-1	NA	TGCGCCAGCAGCTTGGTGAGCTCCTACAATGAGCAGTTCTTC	CASSLVSSYNEQFF
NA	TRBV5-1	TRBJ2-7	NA	TGCGCCAGCAGCTGGGACCAGGGGTTCGAGCAGTACTTC	CASSWDQGFEQYF
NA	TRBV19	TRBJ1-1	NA	TGTGCCAGTAGTTCAACAGGGAACACTGAAGCTTTCTTT	CASSSTGNTEAFF
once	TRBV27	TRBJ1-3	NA	TGTGCCAGCAGTTCCCAGGGTCTACCGGGAAACACCATATATTTT	CASSSQGLPGNTIYF
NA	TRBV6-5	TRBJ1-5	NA	TGTGCCAGCAGTTATGGGTTTAATCAGCCCCAGCATTTT	CASSYGFNQPQHF
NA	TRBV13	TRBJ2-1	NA	TGTGCCAGCAGCTTGGAGGATGAGCAGTTCTTC	CASSLEDEQFF
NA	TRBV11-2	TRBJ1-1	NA	TGTGCCAGCAGCACGGAGGGTACAGATATGAACACTGAAGCTTTCTTT	CASSTEGTDMNTEAFF
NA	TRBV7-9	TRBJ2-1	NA	TGTGCCAGCAGTCTTGGATGGAATGAGCAGTTCTTC	CASSLGWNEQFF
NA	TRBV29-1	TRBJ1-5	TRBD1	TGCAGCGTTGTTATCCGAGACAGGGGCCGGCGCGGGAGCAATCAGCCCCAGCATTTT	CSVVIRDRGRRGSNQPQHF
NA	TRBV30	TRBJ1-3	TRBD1	TGTGCCTGGGAACAGGGGGATGGAAACACCATATATTTT	CAWEQGDGNTIYF
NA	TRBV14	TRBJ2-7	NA	TGTGCCAGCAGCCGTGTGGGGCTCACCTACGAGCAGTACTTC	CASSRVGLTYEQYF
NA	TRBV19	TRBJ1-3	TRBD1	TGTGCCAGTAGTCTCACGACAGGGAGTGGAAACACCATATATTTT	CASSLTTGSGNTIYF
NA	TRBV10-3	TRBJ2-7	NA	TGTGCCATCAGTGGGGACACGTACGAGCAGTACTTC	CAISGDTYEQYF
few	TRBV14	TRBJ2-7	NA	TGTGCCAGCAGCCCCTTATCGGGGTCCTACGAGCAGTACTTC	CASSPLSGSYEQYF
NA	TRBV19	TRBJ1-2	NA	TGTGCCAGTAGTATTTTCGGAGGAGGGAGGGATGGCTACACCTTC	CASSIFGGGRDGYTF